This TCR beta chain is drawn from a study of shared clonotypes between healthy human individuals. Study background: The plates for each donor numbered three CD4 naive, three CD4 memory, two CD8 naive and one CD8 memory.

The CDR3 is 15 residues long. The V gene end was trimmed by 5 bases and the J gene end by 0 bases; junction bases not matched to a gene: 5. Germline CDR1 and CDR2: SGHNT and YYREEE (reference sequence). Findings and limits, study-wide: For sorted subsets, rarefaction showed incomplete sequencing despite large depth.

Comment on this clone: Its antigen is not identified.

CD4+ cells were split into CD45RA+ naive and CD45RA-negative memory subsets. Authors' methods: ImmunoSEQ sequences covered only the junction and lacked quality scores; filtering therefore differed. The method was immunoSEQ multiplex PCR; TCRdb's version includes in-frame clones alone and lacks a portion of them. V, J and clone size reflect that table, while D and trimming were determined from the DNA. The sample contains some 1.5 million clones, 98% of which appear only once. The material sequenced was naive CD4+ T cells sorted from blood. The subset denotes: CD45RA+ positively selected. The chain recombines TRBV5-4 with TRBJ2-7, with 10 positions matching TRBD1. The sequence came from a man aged 30-40 years in good health. CDR3 coding DNA: TGTGCCAGCAGGGAGGGACAGGGGATCTCCTACGAGCAGTACTTC. Translation gives CASREGQGISYEQYF.